This T cell receptor beta chain stems from a study of blood T cell repertoires in COVID-19. Study context: The United States, Italy and Spain were the sources of the acute and convalescent COVID-19 samples. T cells, B-cell-depleted T cells, or PBMCs supplied cDNA or gDNA.

Unmatched junction bases numbered 6, after V lost 3 bases and J lost 7 bases. Germline CDR1 and CDR2: SGHKS and YYEKEE (reference sequence). The CDR3 is 14 amino acids. Original methodology: Amplification from reference gene primers served as the basis for estimated nucleated cell counts. Method: immunoSEQ multiplex PCR; TCRdb's copy keeps in-frame clones and lacks some. V and J calls and clone size come straight from that table; D and trimming were deduced from the DNA. The sample records 110,000 to 150,000 clones, more than 85% being singletons. This sequence originates from a man in his sixties with active or convalescent COVID-19. Sequenced material: peripheral blood. The V call is TRBV5-5, the J call TRBJ1-4; 7 positions match TRBD1. Here the CDR3 reads CASSSPGQPEKLFF. CDR3 in DNA: TGTGCCAGCAGCTCCCCGGGACAGCCTGAAAAACTGTTTTTT.